A selection of T cell receptor beta chains follows, all from one sample in a study of identical twins. Each CDR3 protein gets one entry after TCRdb re-called the 5' RACE reads with MiXCR. This sample has hundreds of thousands of distinct CDR3 sequences; around an eighth occur once, and the top ten carry roughly 1.6%. In addition, the sample was reused for a study of yellow fever vaccine responses in identical twins.

The specimen sequenced was PBMCs. The receptors were sampled from a woman aged 18-29 years in good health. Both conserved end residues are part of each CDR3. D genes are given only for firm matches. Expanded clones get a size class; other rows say once, few or many, or leave the size out.

d_gene	abundance	j_gene	v_gene	CDR3aa	CDR3nt
TRBD1	-	TRBJ1-5	TRBV7-9	CASSRQGAVHQPQHF	TGTGCCAGCAGCCGACAGGGGGCCGTTCATCAGCCCCAGCATTTT
TRBD1	-	TRBJ2-1	TRBV5-1	CASSPWGQGADEQFF	TGCGCCAGCAGCCCCTGGGGACAGGGGGCCGATGAGCAGTTCTTC
-	few	TRBJ1-1	TRBV29-1	CSVAASVAEAFF	TGCAGCGTTGCGGCGTCCGTGGCTGAAGCTTTCTTT
TRBD1	few	TRBJ1-1	TRBV12-3/TRBV12-4	CASSPEYRGKDTEAFF	TGTGCCAGCAGTCCTGAGTACAGGGGAAAGGATACTGAAGCTTTCTTT
TRBD2	-	TRBJ2-2	TRBV20-1	CCARDPAGTSGRGTGELFF	TGCTGTGCTAGAGATCCTGCCGGGACTAGCGGGAGGGGAACCGGGGAGCTGTTTTTT
-	few	TRBJ2-7	TRBV27	CASSSRNYEQYF	TGTGCCAGCAGTTCCAGAAACTACGAGCAGTACTTC
-	-	TRBJ1-5	TRBV20-1	CSARNGGWADHHQPQHF	TGCAGTGCTAGAAATGGGGGATGGGCGGATCATCATCAGCCCCAGCATTTT
-	-	TRBJ1-5	TRBV28	CASSSRDTYQPQHF	TGTGCCAGCAGTTCCCGGGACACTTATCAGCCCCAGCATTTT
TRBD2	many	TRBJ2-1	TRBV2	CAREPSSGGESYNEQFF	TGTGCCAGGGAGCCCTCTAGCGGGGGGGAATCCTACAATGAGCAGTTCTTC
-	-	TRBJ2-3	TRBV20-1	CSAKEAVTDTQYF	TGCAGTGCTAAAGAGGCGGTCACAGATACGCAGTATTTT
-	-	TRBJ2-5	TRBV3-1	CASSQGMGTQYF	TGTGCCAGCAGCCAAGGGATGGGGACCCAGTACTTC
TRBD2	-	TRBJ2-7	TRBV7-8	CASSLLLAGDSFHEQYF	TGTGCCAGCAGCTTGTTACTAGCGGGAGATTCGTTCCACGAGCAGTACTTC
TRBD2	many	TRBJ2-3	TRBV7-9	CASTTSGMDTQYF	TGTGCCAGCACGACTAGCGGGATGGATACGCAGTATTTT
-	few	TRBJ2-3	TRBV3-1	CASSPDRPGTDTQYF	TGTGCCAGCAGCCCCGACAGGCCGGGCACAGATACGCAGTATTTT
-	-	TRBJ1-1	TRBV3-1	CASSQFTNTEAFF	TGTGCCAGCAGCCAGTTTACCAACACTGAAGCTTTCTTT
-	few	TRBJ1-6	TRBV5-1	CASSLPAGSGNSPLHF	TGCGCCAGCAGCCTGCCTGCAGGGTCGGGTAATTCACCCCTCCACTTT
-	-	TRBJ2-3	TRBV20-1	CSARDPDTQYF	TGCAGTGCTAGAGACCCAGATACGCAGTATTTT
-	few	TRBJ2-2	TRBV29-1	CSALGNTGELFF	TGCAGCGCCCTGGGGAATACCGGGGAGCTGTTTTTT
TRBD1	-	TRBJ1-2	TRBV3-1	CASSQWDRGSYGYTF	TGTGCCAGCAGCCAATGGGACAGGGGAAGCTATGGCTACACCTTC
TRBD2	-	TRBJ2-7	TRBV15	CATSRDIAGSVYEQYF	TGTGCCACCAGCAGAGACATAGCGGGATCTGTGTACGAGCAGTACTTC
-	-	TRBJ1-5	TRBV6-2/TRBV6-3	CASLRGNSNQPQHF	TGTGCCAGTCTTAGGGGGAATAGCAATCAGCCCCAGCATTTT
TRBD2	-	TRBJ2-7	TRBV20-1	CSARAPAGEMYF	TGCAGTGCTAGAGCACCAGCGGGAGAAATGTACTTC
-	-	TRBJ1-5	TRBV7-8	CASSLVVGSWGPQHF	TGTGCCAGCAGCTTAGTAGTCGGCTCGTGGGGTCCCCAGCATTTT
-	few	TRBJ1-2	TRBV12-3/TRBV12-4	CASSFGFSGYTF	TGTGCCAGCAGTTTTGGGTTTTCGGGCTACACCTTC
-	many	TRBJ2-3	TRBV12-3/TRBV12-4	CASTKRTYTSTDTQYF	TGTGCCAGCACCAAAAGGACGTATACTAGCACAGATACGCAGTATTTT
-	-	TRBJ2-2	TRBV14	CASSQVGASGELFF	TGTGCCAGCAGCCAAGTCGGGGCCAGCGGGGAGCTGTTTTTT
-	few	TRBJ1-1	TRBV28	CASTLAGSLRWTEAFF	TGTGCCAGCACCCTTGCCGGTTCCCTTCGGTGGACTGAAGCTTTCTTT
-	many	TRBJ2-1	TRBV5-1	CASSLVKGPTYNEQFF	TGCGCCAGCAGCTTGGTGAAGGGTCCAACCTACAATGAGCAGTTCTTC
TRBD1	-	TRBJ1-2	TRBV10-3	CAISTGQAGYGYTF	TGTGCCATCAGTACCGGACAGGCTGGCTATGGCTACACCTTC
TRBD1	-	TRBJ2-2	TRBV3-1	CASSQRRTGADTGELFF	TGTGCCAGCAGCCAACGCAGGACAGGGGCGGATACCGGGGAGCTGTTTTTT
TRBD2	few	TRBJ2-7	TRBV7-2	CASSSAGTSASYEQYF	TGTGCCAGCAGTTCCGCCGGGACTAGCGCCTCCTACGAGCAGTACTTC
-	many	TRBJ2-2	TRBV12-3/TRBV12-4	CASSLVSGELFF	TGTGCCAGCAGTTTAGTGTCCGGGGAGCTGTTTTTT
-	many	TRBJ2-3	TRBV20-1	CSAGSVSTDTQYF	TGCAGTGCTGGGTCCGTAAGCACAGATACGCAGTATTTT
-	many	TRBJ2-1	TRBV5-1	CASSLGQNSYNEQFF	TGCGCCAGCAGCTTGGGACAAAACTCCTACAATGAGCAGTTCTTC
TRBD2	-	TRBJ2-2	TRBV12-3/TRBV12-4	CASRASGGRTGELFF	TGTGCCAGCAGGGCTAGCGGGGGACGGACCGGGGAGCTGTTTTTT
-	few	TRBJ1-1	TRBV4-1	CASSQNLEAFF	TGCGCCAGCAGCCAAAACTTGGAAGCTTTCTTT
TRBD1	few	TRBJ1-1	TRBV4-2	CASSTPGLRRGQVNTEAFF	TGTGCCAGCAGCACCCCGGGGCTGCGTCGGGGACAGGTTAACACTGAAGCTTTCTTT
TRBD1	-	TRBJ2-7	TRBV7-9	CASSSPGTGKREQYF	TGTGCCAGCAGCTCCCCCGGGACAGGGAAGCGCGAGCAGTACTTC
-	many	TRBJ1-5	TRBV12-3/TRBV12-4	CASSPGAGEGQPQHF	TGTGCCAGCAGCCCCGGAGCAGGGGAGGGACAGCCCCAGCATTTT
-	few	TRBJ2-3	TRBV20-1	CSARAPSKPPQYF	TGCAGTGCTAGAGCCCCATCAAAGCCTCCCCAGTATTTT
TRBD2	-	TRBJ2-1	TRBV5-5	CASSSMSGGGYNEQFF	TGTGCCAGCAGCTCTATGAGCGGGGGGGGATACAATGAGCAGTTCTTC
TRBD2	-	TRBJ2-1	TRBV5-1	CASSFDLAGSGNEQFF	TGCGCCAGCAGCTTTGACCTAGCGGGTTCCGGCAATGAGCAGTTCTTC
TRBD1	few	TRBJ2-1	TRBV7-6	CASSLASGRGTGRANEQFF	TGTGCCAGCAGCTTAGCTTCTGGCCGCGGGACAGGGAGGGCCAATGAGCAGTTCTTC
-	-	TRBJ2-5	TRBV14	CASSQDALYQETQYF	TGTGCCAGCAGCCAAGATGCTCTGTACCAAGAGACCCAGTACTTC
-	few	TRBJ2-1	TRBV14	CASSLTLFNEQFF	TGTGCCAGCAGCCTTACGTTGTTCAATGAGCAGTTCTTC
TRBD2	-	TRBJ2-2	TRBV20-1	CSARRGLAGSGELFF	TGCAGTGCTAGGAGGGGACTAGCGGGGTCCGGGGAGCTGTTTTTT
-	few	TRBJ2-3	TRBV25-1	CASSGPFWDTQYF	TGTGCCAGCAGCGGACCCTTTTGGGATACGCAGTATTTT
TRBD2	many	TRBJ2-7	TRBV29-1	CSATSSGGSSYEQYF	TGCAGCGCAACCTCTTCGGGCGGGAGCTCCTACGAGCAGTACTTC
-	few	TRBJ2-2	TRBV6-5	CASSYSIWGSGELFF	TGTGCCAGCAGTTACTCGATATGGGGGTCCGGGGAGCTGTTTTTT
TRBD2	-	TRBJ2-7	TRBV14	CASSQDLVGREQYF	TGTGCCAGCAGCCAAGATCTAGTCGGGAGGGAGCAGTACTTC
-	many	TRBJ1-1	TRBV27	CAITRVLATEAFF	TGTGCCATAACCAGGGTCTTGGCCACTGAAGCTTTCTTT
TRBD2	-	TRBJ2-3	TRBV2	CASSQQGLAGDTQYF	TGTGCCAGCAGCCAACAGGGACTAGCGGGAGATACGCAGTATTTT
-	few	TRBJ1-6	TRBV12-3/TRBV12-4	CASSRDLPVNSPLHF	TGTGCCAGCAGTCGGGACTTACCCGTAAATTCACCCCTCCACTTT
-	few	TRBJ2-7	TRBV9	CASSVAVDDEQYF	TGTGCCAGCAGCGTAGCTGTTGATGACGAGCAGTACTTC
-	-	TRBJ1-1	TRBV7-9	CANGAGEAFF	TGTGCCAACGGGGCGGGTGAAGCTTTCTTT
-	few	TRBJ2-1	TRBV7-8	CASSPVGANEQFF	TGTGCCAGCAGCCCGGTGGGAGCCAATGAGCAGTTCTTC
-	-	TRBJ2-5	TRBV6-2/TRBV6-3	CASSYAAGVKTQYF	TGTGCCAGCAGTTACGCCGCAGGGGTGAAGACCCAGTACTTC
-	few	TRBJ2-3	TRBV5-5	CASGTPRTDTQYF	TGTGCCAGCGGGACCCCCCGCACAGATACGCAGTATTTT
TRBD2	few	TRBJ2-1	TRBV2	CASSEAFAGVGNEQFF	TGTGCCAGCAGTGAAGCGTTCGCGGGAGTAGGGAATGAGCAGTTCTTC